These 22 T cell receptor beta chains originate from one sample sequenced in a study of CD8 T cells in Susac syndrome. Reverse transcription of 0.5 to 1 ug RNA was performed with random hexamers. MiXCR, run by TCRdb on the immunoSEQ multiplex PCR reads, gives a single entry per CDR3 protein. This table holds about 150,000 distinct CDR3 sequences, 95% found once. The sequenced sample consisted of CD8+ T cells from PBMCs. These receptor sequences come from a human donor with Susac syndrome.

Only one count was recorded for this clonotype. The chain uses TRBV9 and TRBJ2-2; D unresolved. The CDR3 has 16 residues. V was shortened by 0 bases and J by 4 bases, with 13 bases between the two germline ends. Germline V gene data show CDR1 as SGDLS and CDR2 as YYNGEE. The CDR3 is CASSVAPTGGTGELFF. The CDR3 DNA is TGTGCCAGCAGCGTAGCGCCCACGGGTGGCACCGGGGAGCTGTTTTTT.

V is TRBV20-1 and J is TRBJ2-7, with a possible D match to TRBD1 (5 bases). The CDR3 covers 15 residues. Between the trimmed V and J ends, which lost 0 bases and 3 bases, there was a span of 15 bases. Germline lookup yields CDR1 DFQATT and CDR2 SNEGSKA (reference sequence). This CDR3 is CSAREETDKVYEQYF. DNA of the CDR3: TGCAGTGCTAGAGAAGAGACAGATAAGGTCTACGAGCAGTACTTC.

The rearrangement joins TRBV29-1 to TRBJ2-3; 11 positions match TRBD2. CDR3 size: 13 residues. From germline, CDR1 is SQVTM and CDR2 ANQGSEA. The CDR3 DNA sequence: TGCAGTCTCCTAGCGGGAGGAGGCGATACGCAGTATTTT. Its translation: CSLLAGGGDTQYF.

The rearrangement links TRBV9 to TRBJ2-3; possibly TRBD2 for D (5 bases). Germline values: CDR1 SGDLS, CDR2 YYNGEE. The CDR3 has 13 residues. Trimming took off 0 bases at V and 4 bases at J, with 6 bases between the two ends. The CDR3 sequence: CASSVEGADTQYF. DNA of the CDR3: TGTGCCAGCAGCGTAGAGGGAGCAGATACGCAGTATTTT.

The chain's CDR3 is CASSLMGSRPYNEQFF. The CDR3 DNA sequence: TGTGCCAGCAGCTTGATGGGGTCCAGACCATACAATGAGCAGTTCTTC. The rearrangement uses TRBV5-6 and TRBJ2-1; D gene uncertain. V was pared by 1 base and J by 4 bases, with 15 bases between. CDR1 is SGHDT, CDR2 YYEEEE, per germline. This CDR3 is 16 amino acids long. Combining the CDR3 with reference TRBV5-6 and TRBJ2-1 gives the whole variable domain DAGVTQSPTHLIKTRGQQVTLRCSPKSGHDTVSWYQQALGQGPQFIFQYYEEEERQRGNFPDRFSGHQFPNYSSELNVNALLLGDSALYLCASSLMGSRPYNEQFFGPGTRLTVL.

The chain is built from TRBV2 and TRBJ2-1, with 9 bases lining up with TRBD2. V was clipped by 3 bases and J by 7 bases; unmatched bases: 7. This CDR3 has 15 residues. Germline lookup yields CDR1 SNHLY and CDR2 FYNNEI. The CDR3 protein is CASSDSGSHRNEQFF. The CDR3 bases are TGTGCCAGCAGTGATAGCGGGAGTCACAGGAATGAGCAGTTCTTC.

The chain is built from TRBV13 and TRBJ2-5; TRBD2 matches at 9 bases. After removal of 4 bases from V and 2 bases from J, the junction contained 11 bases not matched to a gene. Germline V gene lookup returns CDR1 PRHDT and CDR2 FYEKMQ (reference sequence). The CDR3 spans 17 residues. CDR3 amino acids: CASSSSGSGRWQETQYF. Written as DNA, the CDR3 is TGTGCCAGCAGCTCCTCCGGTAGCGGGAGATGGCAAGAGACCCAGTACTTC.

V usage is TRBV9 and J usage is TRBJ2-7; D is perhaps TRBD1 or TRBD2 (6 bases each). The V gene's germline CDR1 is SGDLS and CDR2 YYNGEE. The CDR3 runs to 16 residues. The V and J ends lost 3 bases and 6 bases respectively, with 22 bases between them. The CDR3 spells CASSAPARGPGGEQYF. In nucleotides, the CDR3 is TGTGCCAGCAGCGCTCCAGCCAGGGGTCCCGGGGGCGAGCAGTACTTC.

The rearrangement links TRBV12-3 or TRBV12-4 to TRBJ2-2; 8 bases align to TRBD1. With 6 bases clipped from V and 7 bases from J, the junction kept 4 bases outside the gene matches. The CDR3 loop spans 13 amino acids. The CDR3 spells CASSDRGGGELFF. CDR3 nucleotides: TGTGCCAGCAGCGACAGGGGCGGCGGGGAGCTGTTTTTT.

The chain employs TRBV9 and TRBJ1-1; 8 bases are shared with TRBD1. CDR1 and CDR2 (germline): SGDLS, YYNGEE. The J segment lost 6 bases and the V segment lost 3 bases, leaving 7 bases of the junction unmatched. The CDR3 consists of 14 residues. CDR3 nucleotides: TGTGCCAGCAGCGGGACAGGGCCCGTCTCTGAAGCTTTCTTT. As protein: CASSGTGPVSEAFF.

The V gene is TRBV12-3 or TRBV12-4, the J gene TRBJ1-2, with 11 bases that match TRBD1. This CDR3 spans 16 amino acids. V shed 5 bases, J shed 3 bases, and the junction held 8 bases outside the gene matches. CDR3 residues: CASSTGQGAVYYGYTF. CDR3 DNA: TGTGCCAGCAGTACCGGACAGGGGGCAGTTTACTATGGCTACACCTTC.

The genes are TRBV10-3 and TRBJ2-7; 8 bases align to TRBD1. This CDR3 has 15 amino acids. The ends lost 2 bases at V and 9 bases at J; junction bases unmatched: 12. The germline CDR1 and CDR2 sequences are ENHRY and SYGVKD. CDR3 nucleotides: TGTGCCATCAGTGAGCCGGGACAGGAGGGGGCTCGGCAGTACTTC. Residues: CAISEPGQEGARQYF.

This clonotype has a handful of counts. The chain carries TRBV4-1 and TRBJ2-1; 7 nucleotides match TRBD1. J gave up 6 bases and V 1 base, and 6 bases lay outside the gene matches. CDR1 MGHRA and CDR2 YSYEKL come from the germline V gene. This CDR3 comprises 15 residues. The CDR3 coding sequence is TGCGCCAGCAGCCAAGCCCCGGGACAGCTCAATGAGCAGTTCTTC. As protein: CASSQAPGQLNEQFF.

This chain joins TRBV19 and TRBJ1-2; no firm D call. The germline CDR1 and CDR2 sequences are LNHDA and SQIVND (reference sequence). Trimming pared 9 bases from V and 4 bases from J, leaving 9 bases between. The CDR3 has 11 residues. CDR3 region: CASDIGYGYTF. The CDR3 DNA sequence: TGTGCCAGCGACATCGGCTATGGCTACACCTTC.

This chain uses TRBV12-3 or TRBV12-4 with TRBJ2-3; possibly TRBD2 for D (5 bases). There are 18 residues in the CDR3. The germline V and J ends were trimmed by 6 bases and 1 base, with 23 bases remaining between them. The CDR3 is CASSEGVKRLSGTDTQYF. CDR3 nucleotides: TGTGCCAGCAGCGAGGGTGTCAAGCGTTTGTCGGGCACAGATACGCAGTATTTT.

This clonotype appeared once. The chain couples TRBV9 to TRBJ1-1, with a weak D call TRBD1 (5 bases). Germline-derived CDR1 and CDR2 are SGDLS and YYNGEE. The CDR3 loop spans 14 amino acids. V gave up 0 bases and J gave up 3 bases, with 9 bases separating them. CDR3 sequence reads: CASSVGGGDTEAFF. In DNA, the CDR3 is TGTGCCAGCAGCGTAGGCGGGGGGGACACTGAAGCTTTCTTT.

The chain employs TRBV28 and TRBJ2-3; D unresolved. Germline loops: CDR1 MDHEN, CDR2 SYDVKM. Deletions cut 7 bases from V and 1 base from J, with 6 bases between. The CDR3 consists of 12 residues. The CDR3 reads CASTSGTDTQYF. The CDR3 coding sequence is TGTGCCAGCACCAGCGGCACAGATACGCAGTATTTT.

The V gene is TRBV2, the J gene TRBJ1-2; 8 bases fit TRBD1. This CDR3 spans 14 amino acids. The germline gives CDR1 SNHLY, CDR2 FYNNEI. J gave up 4 bases and V 7 bases, and 8 bases lay outside the gene matches. CDR3 loop: CASNPGQDIYGYTF. CDR3 in DNA: TGTGCCAGCAACCCGGGACAGGACATCTATGGCTACACCTTC.

The CDR3, as DNA: TGTGCCAGCAACCACGACAACTCCTACGAGCAGTACTTC. Amino acid sequence: CASNHDNSYEQYF. J is TRBJ2-7 and V is TRBV11-2; the D is unclear. Per germline, CDR1 SGHAT and CDR2 FQNNGV. The germline V and J ends were trimmed by 7 bases and 0 bases, with 10 bases remaining between them. CDR3 length: 13 residues.

J is TRBJ1-2 and V is TRBV9, with a possible D match to TRBD1 (6 bases). Trimming left V 2 bases short and J 4 bases short, with 12 bases between. CDR3 length: 14 amino acids. The germline V gene has CDR1 SGDLS and CDR2 YYNGEE. CDR3 in DNA: TGTGCCAGCAGCGTCGGGAGCAGGGGCTATGGCTACACCTTC. It translates to CASSVGSRGYGYTF.

The chain recombines TRBV5-4 with TRBJ2-1; D gene ambiguous. Trimming shortened V by 3 bases and J by 3 bases, and 4 bases separated the two germline ends. This CDR3 region has 12 residues. Germline V gene sequence: CDR1 SGHNT, CDR2 YYREEE (reference sequence). CDR3 protein: CASSWDYNEQFF. As DNA, the CDR3 is TGTGCCAGCAGCTGGGACTACAATGAGCAGTTCTTC.

A single count supports this clonotype. The genes are TRBV5-8 and TRBJ1-5, with 7 bases aligning to TRBD1. CDR3 length: 15 amino acids. Germline V gene data show CDR1 as SGHTS and CDR2 as YDEGEE. V lost 3 bases and J lost 0; bases outside the gene matches: 3. CDR3 sequence (DNA): TGTGCCAGCAGCTCGGGACAGAGTAGCAATCAGCCCCAGCATTTT. Its protein product is CASSSGQSSNQPQHF.